The clone carrying this TCR beta chain was counted at least ten times. Antigen unknown. This entry belongs to a study of CD8+CD57+ T cells in acquired aplastic anemia. Study-level points and caveats: There were 25 to 35 CD8+ CDR3 sequences that occurred in both patients and controls.

Researchers used genomic DNA as the template to profile TCR beta VDJ and CDR3. MiXCR, applied by TCRdb to the reads, yields one record per CDR3 protein. Here the sample spans approximately 130,000 distinct CDR3 sequences, roughly 55% being singletons. CDR1 is SGHNT and CDR2 is YYREEE in the germline V gene (reference sequence). Trimming pared 5 bases from V and 3 bases from J, leaving 15 bases between. There are 14 residues in the CDR3. Patients who underwent sequencing had shown CD8+CD57+ cell expansion by flow cytometry. This receptor was taken from a human donor with aplastic anemia. Sequencing was performed on sorted CD4+, CD8+, or CD8+CD57+ T cells (not recorded which) from PBMCs. The J gene is TRBJ2-7, the V gene TRBV5-4, with D perhaps matching TRBD2 (6 bases). The CDR3 sequence is CASRDRTSSYEQYF. In DNA, the CDR3 is TGTGCCAGCAGGGACCGAACTAGCAGCTACGAGCAGTACTTC. The whole variable domain, remainder taken from reference TRBV5-4 and TRBJ2-7, is ETGVTQSPTHLIKTRGQQVTLRCSSQSGHNTVSWYQQALGQGPQFIFQYYREEENGRGNFPPRFSGLQFPNYSSELNVNALELDDSALYLCASRDRTSSYEQYFGPGTRLTVT.